Below, 32 T cell receptor beta chains from the same sample are listed, as sequenced in a study of cytomegalovirus exposure and HLA in healthy donors. The PCR was carried out with 60 Vbeta primers and 13 Jbeta primers. Only in-frame clones appear in the TCRdb table, and some are missing; sequencing was by immunoSEQ multiplex PCR. There are 60,000 to 95,000 clones in the sample; approximately 80% occur only once, and 8% to 9.5% lies in the top ten. Sequenced sample: PBMCs. The receptors stem from a woman in her thirties or forties in good health and CMV-seropositive.

The chain's CDR3 is CAISQTGALSYEQYF. As DNA, the CDR3 is TGTGCCATCAGCCAGACAGGGGCCCTCTCCTACGAGCAGTACTTC. The V and J genes are TRBV10-3 and TRBJ2-7; 8 bases are shared with TRBD1. This CDR3 region has 15 residues. J lost 0 bases, V lost 6 bases, and 7 bases had no gene match. Germline lookup yields CDR1 ENHRY and CDR2 SYGVKD.

This clone came up a few times. The chain recombines TRBV2 with TRBJ2-7; 7 positions agree with TRBD1. After removal of 6 bases from V and 3 bases from J, the junction contained 2 bases not matched to a gene. This CDR3 is built from 12 residues. Germline V gives CDR1 SNHLY, CDR2 FYNNEI. Written as DNA, the CDR3 is TGTGCCAGCAGAGGGGACAGCTACGAGCAGTACTTC. Encoded protein: CASRGDSYEQYF.

The chain is built from TRBV7-7 and TRBJ1-1, with 9 bases fitting TRBD1. Trimming cost V 1 base and J 11 bases; bases outside gene matches: 5. This CDR3 has 13 residues. Germline V CDR1 and CDR2: SSHAT, FNYEAQ (reference sequence). CDR3 DNA sequence: TGTGCCAGCAGCTTAGATTACAGGGGGCAGGCTTTCTTT. Amino acids: CASSLDYRGQAFF.

The rearrangement uses TRBV28 and TRBJ2-7, with D hard to call. This CDR3 is 10 amino acids long. Looked up from germline, CDR1 is MDHEN and CDR2 is SYDVKM. Trimming shortened V by 3 bases and J by 5 bases, and 2 bases separated the two germline ends. Here the CDR3 reads CASSFNEQYF. CDR3 bases: TGTGCCAGCAGTTTTAACGAGCAGTACTTC.

V gene TRBV5-1 combines with J gene TRBJ1-1; no definite D call. CDR1 SGHRS and CDR2 YFSETQ come from the germline V gene. Trimming shortened V by 0 bases and J by 5 bases, and 11 bases separated the two germline ends. The CDR3 is made up of 14 amino acids. In DNA form, the CDR3 reads TGCGCCAGCAGCTTGGAACCAACGAGGACTGAAGCTTTCTTT. The encoded protein is CASSLEPTRTEAFF. Supplemented by reference TRBV5-1 and TRBJ1-1, the full variable domain reads KAGVTQTPRYLIKTRGQQVTLSCSPISGHRSVSWYQQTPGQGLQFLFEYFSETQRNKGNFPGRFSGRQFSNSRSEMNVSTLELGDSALYLCASSLEPTRTEAFFGQGTRLTVV.

The chain is built from TRBV9 and TRBJ1-2; 9 nucleotides align to TRBD1. In germline, CDR1 is SGDLS, CDR2 YYNGEE. Trimming took 4 bases from V and 7 from J; bases not matched to a gene: 8. CDR3 length: 14 residues. CDR3 DNA sequence: TGTGCCAGCAGCCCCACAGGGGGCGCAAGTGGCTACACCTTC. Amino acid sequence: CASSPTGGASGYTF.

The rearrangement uses TRBV15 and TRBJ1-5; D might be TRBD1 (5 bases). The CDR3 spans 15 residues. The germline V and J ends were trimmed by 3 bases and 0 bases, with 9 bases remaining between them. In germline, CDR1 is LNHNV, CDR2 YYDKDF (reference sequence). The CDR3 bases are TGTGCCACCAGCAGGAGCGACAGTAGCAATCAGCCCCAGCATTTT. It translates to CATSRSDSSNQPQHF.

V is TRBV30 and J is TRBJ1-3; D gene uncertain. The CDR3 loop spans 12 amino acids. With 5 bases removed from V and 1 base from J, the gap between germline ends came to 6 bases. Per the germline V gene, CDR1 is GTSNPN and CDR2 is SVGIG (reference sequence). The DNA of the CDR3 is TGTGCCTGGGGCCTGTCTGGAAACACCATATATTTT. Translating gives CAWGLSGNTIYF.

The rearrangement joins TRBV18 to TRBJ1-1; D is perhaps TRBD1 (6 bases). This CDR3 is built from 15 residues. V was shortened by 1 base and J by 8 bases, with 17 bases between the two germline ends. Germline values: CDR1 KGHSH, CDR2 LQKENI. CDR3 nucleotides: TGTGCCAGCTCACCACGACTAACCGGGACAAGAGAAGCTTTCTTT. Its translation is CASSPRLTGTREAFF. Combining the CDR3 with reference TRBV18 and TRBJ1-1 gives the whole variable domain NAGVMQNPRHLVRRRGQEARLRCSPMKGHSHVYWYRQLPEEGLKFMVYLQKENIIDESGMPKERFSAEFPKEGPSILRIQQVVRGDSAAYFCASSPRLTGTREAFFGQGTRLTVV.

This sequence joins TRBV29-1 and TRBJ2-2; 12 nucleotides align to TRBD2. The trim removed 7 bases at V and 2 bases at J, leaving 8 bases unmatched. The CDR3 sequence is 16 residues long. Germline CDR1 and CDR2: SQVTM and ANQGSEA. For the CDR3, the DNA is TGCAGCGGAAGACTAGCGGGGGCCTTAAACACCGGGGAGCTGTTTTTT. Amino acid sequence: CSGRLAGALNTGELFF.

V gene TRBV5-6 combines with J gene TRBJ2-6, with a possible D match to TRBD2 (6 bases). Germline V gives CDR1 SGHDT, CDR2 YYEEEE. Trimming removed 4 bases from V and 3 bases from J, with 14 bases in between. CDR3 length: 16 amino acids. CDR3 residues: CASSPGRGIGANVLTF. The CDR3 DNA follows: TGTGCCAGCAGCCCCGGACGGGGGATTGGGGCCAACGTCCTGACTTTC.

This clone has a single count. V gene TRBV6-5 combines with J gene TRBJ2-1; D is perhaps TRBD2 (5 bases). The CDR3 has 13 residues. Per germline, CDR1 MNHEY and CDR2 SVGAGI. V lost 8 bases and J 6 bases, leaving 14 bases between the germline ends. In DNA, the CDR3 is TGTGCCAGCGGCGAGGGAGCTTTCAATGAGCAGTTCTTC. The encoded protein is CASGEGAFNEQFF.

The chain recombines TRBV4-1 with TRBJ1-5; D gene uncertain. This CDR3 region has 13 residues. Between the trimmed V and J ends, which lost 2 bases and 3 bases, there was a span of 5 bases. Germline CDR1 is MGHRA and CDR2 is YSYEKL. The CDR3 reads CASSQSNNQPQHF. The CDR3, as DNA: TGCGCCAGCAGCCAAAGCAACAATCAGCCCCAGCATTTT.

This clone was detected only a few times. This chain links TRBV9 with TRBJ2-5; a possible D gene is TRBD1 (6 bases). V lost 0 bases to trimming and J lost 4 bases, with 10 bases between them. The CDR3 length is 14 residues. Germline V lookup: CDR1 SGDLS, CDR2 YYNGEE. The DNA of the CDR3 is TGTGCCAGCAGCGTAGACACAGGGAGAGAGACCCAGTACTTC. Protein product: CASSVDTGRETQYF. Drawing the rest from reference TRBV9 and TRBJ2-5, the complete variable domain is DSGVTQTPKHLITATGQRVTLRCSPRSGDLSVYWYQQSLDQGLQFLIQYYNGEERAKGNILERFSAQQFPDLHSELNLSSLELGDSALYFCASSVDTGRETQYFGPGTRLLVL.

The gene calls are TRBV5-5 and TRBJ1-2, with D possibly TRBD1 on 5 matching bases. The CDR3 has 13 residues. V was trimmed by 4 bases and J by 7 bases, leaving 14 bases between them. The germline V gene has CDR1 SGHKS and CDR2 YYEKEE (reference sequence). The CDR3 coding sequence is TGTGCCAGCAGCCGCCCCGGGGGAAGTGGCTACACCTTC. This encodes CASSRPGGSGYTF.

The rearrangement joins TRBV4-3 to TRBJ2-5; tentatively, D is TRBD2 (5 bases). Germline V gene data show CDR1 as LGHNA and CDR2 as YSLEER. The CDR3 is made up of 14 amino acids. V dropped 0 bases and J dropped 7 bases, with 12 bases sitting between them. The CDR3 loop reads CASSQDSGEGTQYF. CDR3 nucleotides: TGCGCCAGCAGCCAAGATTCCGGGGAAGGGACCCAGTACTTC.

This chain uses TRBV2 with TRBJ2-3, with no clear D. This CDR3 is 15 amino acids long. V shed 2 bases and J shed 5 bases, with 14 bases lying between them. Per the germline V gene, CDR1 is SNHLY and CDR2 is FYNNEI. CDR3 DNA sequence: TGTGCCAGCAGTGAATTAGGCACCTCAGGAGATACGCAGTATTTT. Protein: CASSELGTSGDTQYF. Drawing the rest from reference TRBV2 and TRBJ2-3, the complete variable domain is EPEVTQTPSHQVTQMGQEVILRCVPISNHLYFYWYRQILGQKVEFLVSFYNNEISEKSEIFDDQFSVERPDGSNFTLKIRSTKLEDSAMYFCASSELGTSGDTQYFGPGTRLTVL.

The J gene is TRBJ2-7, the V gene TRBV4-1; D perhaps matches TRBD2 (6 bases). The CDR3 extends over 14 amino acids. CDR1 and CDR2 from the germline V gene are MGHRA and YSYEKL. Trimming took off 2 bases at V and 9 bases at J, with 17 bases between the two ends. The chain's CDR3 is CASSQRDLGDAQYF. The CDR3 DNA sequence: TGCGCCAGCAGCCAACGGGACTTGGGCGACGCGCAGTACTTC.

The table lists this clone with a few counts. The rearrangement uses TRBV10-3 and TRBJ2-2, with D perhaps TRBD1 (6 bases). CDR1 and CDR2 from the germline V gene are ENHRY and SYGVKD. CDR3 length equals 16 residues. Trimming stripped 2 bases from V and 4 bases from J, with 14 bases between. The CDR3 region is CAISERRDISTGELFF. The CDR3 DNA follows: TGTGCCATCAGTGAGCGACGGGACATAAGCACCGGGGAGCTGTTTTTT.

The rearrangement links TRBV6-1 to TRBJ2-3; TRBD1 aligns across 9 bases. The CDR3 length is 13 residues. J gave up 5 bases and V 7 bases, and 4 bases lay outside the gene matches. CDR1 MNHNS and CDR2 SASEGT come from the germline V gene. Here the CDR3 reads CASKGQGRDTQYF. CDR3 DNA sequence: TGTGCCAGCAAGGGACAGGGAAGAGATACGCAGTATTTT.

The chain couples TRBV12-5 to TRBJ2-2; TRBD1 agrees at 8 bases. This CDR3 has 17 amino acids. V lost 0 bases to trimming and J lost 5 bases; unmatched junction nucleotides: 8. CDR1 is LGHNT, CDR2 FRNRAP, per germline. The CDR3 nucleotides are TGTGCTAGTGGTTTGGTATGGGCAGGGGGCCGGACCGGGGAGCTGTTTTTT. Translation gives CASGLVWAGGRTGELFF.

This clone was seen just once. CDR3: CASSLERTGLWNTEAFF. The CDR3 coding sequence is TGTGCCAGCAGCTTAGAGAGGACAGGGCTGTGGAACACTGAAGCTTTCTTT. The chain recombines TRBV7-9 with TRBJ1-1; TRBD1 matches at 8 bases. The CDR3 sequence is 17 residues long. In germline, CDR1 is SEHNR, CDR2 FQNEAQ (reference sequence). The V segment lost 1 base and the J segment 1 base; nucleotides outside the gene matches: 8.

The V and J genes are TRBV7-8 and TRBJ1-4, with 9 nucleotides matching TRBD1. The length of the CDR3 is 14 residues. The germline V gene has CDR1 SGHVS and CDR2 FQNEAQ. The V gene end was trimmed by 5 bases and the J gene end by 7 bases; junction bases not matched to a gene: 5. CDR3 sequence (DNA): TGTGCCAGCAGCGAGACAGGGGGGAGTGAAAAACTGTTTTTT. Translated: CASSETGGSEKLFF.

The chain has TRBV7-2 and TRBJ2-7; tentatively, D is TRBD1 (5 bases). V was cut by 5 bases and J by 3 bases, with 14 bases left in between. This CDR3 has 14 residues. Germline CDR1 reads SGHTA; CDR2 reads FQGNSA. CDR3 bases: TGTGCCAGCAGCCGATTAGGGGTCTACTACGAGCAGTACTTC. Its protein is CASSRLGVYYEQYF.

V usage is TRBV11-2 and J usage is TRBJ2-3; D might be TRBD2 (6 bases). CDR1 is SGHAT, CDR2 FQNNGV, per germline. There are 14 residues in the CDR3. Trimming shortened V by 5 bases and J by 0 bases, and 9 bases separated the two germline ends. This CDR3 is CASSPGSSTDTQYF. The CDR3 bases are TGTGCCAGCAGCCCCGGGAGTAGCACAGATACGCAGTATTTT.

The chain uses TRBV25-1 and TRBJ1-6, with TRBD1 matching over 7 bases. Germline CDR1 reads MGHDK; CDR2 reads SYGVNS. This CDR3 spans 14 amino acids. Losses at the gene ends were 7 bases for V and 6 bases for J; bases not matched to a gene: 6. CDR3 protein: CASTPTGSNSPLHF. The CDR3 nucleotides read TGTGCCAGCACTCCGACAGGGAGTAATTCACCCCTCCACTTT.

The rearrangement uses TRBV4-3 and TRBJ2-7, with D possibly being TRBD1 (6 bases). This CDR3 spans 14 amino acids. V was pared by 1 base and J by 5 bases, with 12 bases between. CDR1 is LGHNA and CDR2 is YSLEER in the germline V gene. The CDR3 coding sequence is TGCGCCAGCAGCCAAGCGGACAGAGCGCACGAGCAGTACTTC. It specifies CASSQADRAHEQYF.

This clone was picked up one time. The CDR3 protein is CASSLVAGWVDTQYF. CDR3 DNA: TGTGCCAGCAGTTTAGTGGCGGGGTGGGTAGATACGCAGTATTTT. The chain links TRBV28 to TRBJ2-3; possibly TRBD2 for D (6 bases). The CDR3 loop spans 15 amino acids. The V end was cut by 2 bases, the J end by 5 bases, with 14 bases between. Germline loops: CDR1 MDHEN, CDR2 SYDVKM.

This clone has only one observation. The chain couples TRBV28 to TRBJ1-4; 9 bases agree with TRBD1. CDR3 length: 14 amino acids. Germline CDR1 MDHEN, CDR2 SYDVKM. The ends lost 6 bases at V and 8 bases at J; junction bases unmatched: 7. The chain's CDR3 is CASRPTGGIEKLFF. The CDR3 DNA sequence: TGTGCCAGCAGACCTACAGGGGGCATCGAAAAACTGTTTTTT. The full variable domain, in which reference TRBV28 and TRBJ1-4 provide the parts outside the CDR3, is DVKVTQSSRYLVKRTGEKVFLECVQDMDHENMFWYRQDPGLGLRLIYFSYDVKMKEKGDIPEGYSVSREKKERFSLILESASTNQTSMYLCASRPTGGIEKLFFGSGTQLSVL.

V gene TRBV28 combines with J gene TRBJ2-3; D might be TRBD2 (5 bases). Germline assignment: CDR1 MDHEN and CDR2 SYDVKM. This CDR3 has 13 residues. V lost 6 bases and J 0 bases, leaving 7 bases between the germline ends. The CDR3: CASSPGSTDTQYF. The CDR3 region has the DNA TGTGCCAGCAGCCCGGGGAGCACAGATACGCAGTATTTT.

This chain links TRBV4-1 with TRBJ2-4; 12 bases line up with TRBD1. Germline CDR1 MGHRA, CDR2 YSYEKL. The CDR3 sequence is 16 residues long. V trimming: 5 bases; J trimming: 1 base; junction bases outside the gene matches: 3. In DNA form, the CDR3 reads TGCGCCAGCAGCGGGACAGGGGGCACCGCCAAAAACATTCAGTACTTC. This encodes CASSGTGGTAKNIQYF.

The V call is TRBV19, the J call TRBJ1-6; 9 nucleotides line up with TRBD1. V shed 6 bases, J shed 6 bases, and the junction held 3 bases outside the gene matches. The CDR3 loop spans 14 amino acids. Germline-derived CDR1 and CDR2 are LNHDA and SQIVND (reference sequence). The CDR3 loop is CASSPGQGNSPLHF. As DNA, the CDR3 is TGTGCCAGTAGCCCGGGACAGGGTAATTCACCCCTCCACTTT.